This is a list of T cell receptor beta chains from one sample in a study of vaccination and CD4 T cells after COVID-19. These TCRs are of unknown antigen specificity. A single record per CDR3 protein comes from TCRdb applying MiXCR to the PCR reads. The sample records some 10,000 distinct CDR3 sequences, approximately 32% being singletons. Sequencing was carried out using CD4+ T cells from blood, cultured in vitro. The receptors were sampled from a human donor in good health. The CDR3 runs from the conserved cysteine through the conserved F or W. Each record gives: clone size, J gene, V gene, D gene, CDR3 protein, CDR3 DNA. D genes are given only for firm matches. Rows give clone size only sometimes, using once, few, many, or a class for an expanded clone.

clone size: medium-sized
J gene: TRBJ2-1
V gene: TRBV20-1
D gene: -
CDR3 protein: CSARTASARREQFF
CDR3 DNA: TGCAGTGCTAGAACGGCTAGCGCACGTAGGGAGCAGTTCTTC

clone size: few
J gene: TRBJ2-3
V gene: TRBV21-1
D gene: -
CDR3 protein: CASMGDSHTDSSTDTQYF
CDR3 DNA: TGTGCCAGCATGGGGGACTCTCATACAGATTCTAGCACAGATACGCAGTATTTT

clone size: -
J gene: TRBJ2-5
V gene: TRBV5-1
D gene: TRBD1
CDR3 protein: CASSSTGFQETQYF
CDR3 DNA: TGCGCCAGCAGCTCGACAGGGTTCCAAGAGACCCAGTACTTC

clone size: -
J gene: TRBJ1-1
V gene: TRBV7-8
D gene: -
CDR3 protein: CASSLASGVGTEAFF
CDR3 DNA: TGTGCCAGCAGCTTAGCTTCAGGGGTGGGCACTGAAGCTTTCTTT

clone size: -
J gene: TRBJ1-1
V gene: TRBV9
D gene: -
CDR3 protein: CASSVAVDGGEAFF
CDR3 DNA: TGTGCCAGCAGCGTAGCGGTGGACGGGGGTGAAGCTTTCTTT

clone size: -
J gene: TRBJ2-7
V gene: TRBV20-1
D gene: -
CDR3 protein: CSAPRGFSRSEQYF
CDR3 DNA: TGCAGTGCTCCCCGGGGGTTCAGTAGGAGCGAGCAGTACTTC

clone size: -
J gene: TRBJ2-7
V gene: TRBV28
D gene: -
CDR3 protein: CASSWAGRWHEQYF
CDR3 DNA: TGTGCCAGCAGTTGGGCAGGGCGTTGGCACGAGCAGTACTTC

clone size: medium-sized
J gene: TRBJ1-2
V gene: TRBV10-3
D gene: -
CDR3 protein: CAASGVGDYGYTF
CDR3 DNA: TGTGCCGCCAGCGGGGTGGGAGACTATGGCTACACCTTC

clone size: few
J gene: TRBJ2-7
V gene: TRBV27
D gene: TRBD1
CDR3 protein: CASSTGTGGSYEQYF
CDR3 DNA: TGTGCCAGCAGTACTGGGACAGGGGGCTCCTACGAGCAGTACTTC

clone size: few
J gene: TRBJ1-5
V gene: TRBV28
D gene: -
CDR3 protein: CASKVRQESNQPQHF
CDR3 DNA: TGTGCCAGCAAGGTTCGACAGGAGAGCAATCAGCCCCAGCATTTT